The next 6 T cell receptor beta chains were all read from a single sample in a study of cytomegalovirus exposure and HLA in healthy donors. With 60 Vbeta and 13 Jbeta primers, the PCR was carried out. The repertoire was sequenced with immunoSEQ multiplex PCR; TCRdb's copy has only in-frame clones and lacks some. The sample gives 100,000 or so clones, roughly three quarters of which show up once; roughly an eighth is in the top ten. Sequencing was performed on PBMCs. These TCRs come from a woman in her thirties or forties in good health and CMV-seropositive.

This chain links TRBV27 with TRBJ2-3; TRBD2 agrees at 9 bases. Trimming at V came to 10 bases and at J to 1 base, leaving 3 bases not matched to a gene. This CDR3 region has 13 residues. Germline V gene lookup returns CDR1 MNHEY and CDR2 SMNVEV (reference sequence). CDR3 sequence: CATRTSGTDTQYF. As DNA, the CDR3 is TGTGCCACAAGGACTAGCGGCACAGATACGCAGTATTTT.

V is TRBV4-1 and J is TRBJ1-3; D call uncertain. This CDR3 contains 15 residues. The V gene lost 4 bases and the J gene lost 0 bases, with 10 bases spanning the gap. Per the germline V gene, CDR1 is MGHRA and CDR2 is YSYEKL. In DNA, the CDR3 is TGCGCCAGCAGCCCCCGACACCTCTCTGGAAACACCATATATTTT. This encodes CASSPRHLSGNTIYF.

CDR3 loop: CASSFRVNTEAFF. Here the CDR3 DNA reads TGTGCCAGCAGTTTCCGGGTGAACACTGAAGCTTTCTTT. The chain has TRBV6-1 and TRBJ1-1; D uncertain. The V end was cut by 5 bases, the J end by 0 bases, with 7 bases between. In germline, CDR1 is MNHNS, CDR2 SASEGT. The CDR3 totals 13 residues.

This clone was counted a few times. The genes are TRBV19 and TRBJ2-1; D is unresolved. CDR3 length: 14 amino acids. Trimming shortened V by 1 base and J by 6 bases, and 10 bases separated the two germline ends. CDR1 is LNHDA and CDR2 is SQIVND in the germline V gene (reference sequence). The CDR3 DNA sequence: TGTGCCAGTAGTATAGGGAGAGGAGCCAATGAGCAGTTCTTC. Translated: CASSIGRGANEQFF.

The table lists this clone with a few counts. The chain is built from TRBV7-3 and TRBJ1-6; TRBD1 is a possible D gene (6 bases). The germline CDR1 and CDR2 sequences are SGHTA and FQGTGA. The CDR3 contains 13 residues. Trimming shortened V by 5 bases and J by 8 bases, and 10 bases separated the two germline ends. CDR3 sequence: CASSQDSYSPLHF. In DNA form, the CDR3 reads TGTGCCAGCAGCCAGGACAGCTATTCACCCCTCCACTTT. Combining the CDR3 with reference TRBV7-3 and TRBJ1-6 gives the whole variable domain GAGVSQTPSNKVTEKGKYVELRCDPISGHTALYWYRQSLGQGPEFLIYFQGTGAADDSGLPNDRFFAVRPEGSVSTLKIQRTERGDSAVYLCASSQDSYSPLHFGNGTRLTVT.

The genes are TRBV6-1 and TRBJ2-1, with 8 bases lining up with TRBD1. Looked up from germline, CDR1 is MNHNS and CDR2 is SASEGT. V was clipped by 1 base and J by 5 bases; unmatched bases: 4. The CDR3 is 15 amino acids. Here the CDR3 DNA reads TGTGCCAGCAGTGAAGGGACAGGGCAGCACAATGAGCAGTTCTTC. Translating gives CASSEGTGQHNEQFF.